This TCR beta chain was identified in a study of cytomegalovirus exposure and HLA in healthy donors. Study-wide findings and caveats: Published work reported that the classifier diagnosed cytomegalovirus status with high specificity and sensitivity.

CDR1 and CDR2 (germline): SNHLY, FYNNEI. This CDR3 is 15 amino acids long. V lost 5 bases to trimming and J lost 3 bases; unmatched junction nucleotides: 8. A word on this clone: The antigen remains unidentified.

In the PCR, 60 Vbeta and 13 Jbeta primers were used. Original processing notes: An analysis that came later counted 80 million or so unique TCR beta chains, approximately 9.9 million shared. Data came from immunoSEQ multiplex PCR; TCRdb stores just in-frame clones and leaves some out. V and J calls and clone size are as listed in that table; D and trimming were resolved from the DNA. The repertoire includes more than 85,000 clones, less than 80% of them detected once, and around 7.7% sits in the top ten. This TCR was sampled from a woman aged 50 to 60 in good health and CMV-seropositive. J is TRBJ2-7 and V is TRBV2; 9 nucleotides match TRBD2. The sample was PBMCs. The CDR3 reads CASSPLSGGLYEQYF. DNA for the CDR3: TGTGCCAGCAGTCCTCTTAGCGGGGGACTCTACGAGCAGTACTTC.